This record covers a single TCR beta chain. There is no known antigen for this receptor. No per-base quality is available; no much larger clone lies one base away. The data are from a study of control samples from healthy donors and cancer patients (TCRdb year 2020). From the cysteine up to the phenylalanine, the CDR3 has a length of 12 residues. Solely the CDR3 DNA is kept, with 36 bases framed from the first base. CDR1 and CDR2 are read off the germline V gene (reference sequence) as GTSNPN and SVGIG. V gives up 6 bases and J gives up 5 bases, and the segment between their germline ends measures 12 bases. Libraries came from the immunoSEQ multiplex PCR assay. TCRdb obtained this table from immuneACCESS and retained in-frame rearrangements with V and J assigned. These tables miss some clones; where compared with another copy, unresolved V genes account for less than half of the shortfall, and the remainder is unexplained. This sample holds approximately 100,000 clones; 85% to 90% were observed only once. The top ten clones comprise approximately 18% of the sample.

The chain was built from TRBV30 and TRBJ2-3; there is no confident call for the D gene. The sample consisted of blood. The sequence was obtained from a woman in her forties or fifties in good health. At the DNA level, the sequence is TGTGCCTGCTCCCGGGCCTTAGATACGCAGTATTTT. Its amino acids are CACSRALDTQYF. The CDR3, completed at both ends by the reference TRBV30 and TRBJ2-3 genes, gives the full variable domain SQTIHQWPATLVQPVGSPLSLECTVEGTSNPNLYWYRQAAGRGLQLLFYSVGIGQISSEVPQNLSASRPQDRQFILSSKKLLLSDSGFYLCACSRALDTQYFGPGTRLTVL.